A selection of T cell receptor beta chains follows, all from one sample in a study of T cell changes during pregnancy in multiple sclerosis. Using immunoSEQ multiplex PCR, the repertoire was profiled, and TCRdb retains in-frame clones only, with some absent. The table lists about 79,000 clones, 80% to 95% of them singletons. The sample in question was peripheral blood, obtained in the second trimester of pregnancy. The receptors come from a female donor in good health, enrolled as a control in a pregnancy study. Each CDR3 is given with its conserved first and last residue. A D gene is named only where the DNA matches it firmly. The size entry is marked missing in some rows and otherwise reads once, few, many or a size class.

cdr3_aa: CASSSGQGSVGELFF
cdr3_nt: TGTGCCAGCAGCTCGGGACAGGGATCAGTCGGGGAGCTGTTTTTT
clone_size: .
j_call: TRBJ2-2
v_call: TRBV7-3
d_call: TRBD1

cdr3_aa: CASSPQGVNTEAFF
cdr3_nt: TGTGCCAGCAGCCCCCAGGGGGTTAACACTGAAGCTTTCTTT
clone_size: .
j_call: TRBJ1-1
v_call: TRBV7-7
d_call: TRBD1

cdr3_aa: CASSLRQGIIAEAFF
cdr3_nt: TGTGCCAGCAGCTTACGACAGGGAATTATCGCTGAAGCTTTCTTT
clone_size: once
j_call: TRBJ1-1
v_call: TRBV7-2
d_call: TRBD1

cdr3_aa: CASSGGALGAGYTF
cdr3_nt: TGTGCCAGCAGTGGAGGGGCCTTGGGTGCTGGCTACACCTTC
clone_size: .
j_call: TRBJ1-2
v_call: TRBV7-2
d_call: .

cdr3_aa: CASSSQGSSFEAFF
cdr3_nt: TGTGCCAGCAGCTCACAGGGGTCTTCCTTTGAAGCTTTCTTT
clone_size: .
j_call: TRBJ1-1
v_call: TRBV7-2
d_call: TRBD1

cdr3_aa: CASSLNRGGTEAFF
cdr3_nt: TGTGCCAGCAGCTTAAACAGGGGTGGCACTGAAGCTTTCTTT
clone_size: .
j_call: TRBJ1-1
v_call: TRBV7-2
d_call: TRBD1

cdr3_aa: CASTNSGGVSQPQHF
cdr3_nt: TGTGCCAGCACCAATAGCGGGGGGGTCAGTCAGCCCCAGCATTTT
clone_size: .
j_call: TRBJ1-5
v_call: TRBV7-9
d_call: .

cdr3_aa: CASSRDSSTDTQYF
cdr3_nt: TGCGCCAGCAGCCGGGACAGTAGCACAGATACGCAGTATTTT
clone_size: once
j_call: TRBJ2-3
v_call: TRBV5-1
d_call: TRBD1

cdr3_aa: CASSRGTGGGANVLTF
cdr3_nt: TGCGCCAGCAGCCGCGGGACAGGTGGTGGGGCCAACGTCCTGACTTTC
clone_size: .
j_call: TRBJ2-6
v_call: TRBV4-3
d_call: TRBD1

cdr3_aa: CASRDRTSVRETQYF
cdr3_nt: TGTGCCAGCAGGGACCGGACTAGCGTTAGAGAGACCCAGTACTTC
clone_size: once
j_call: TRBJ2-5
v_call: TRBV2
d_call: TRBD2

cdr3_aa: CASSEQGVNSGNTIYF
cdr3_nt: TGTGCCAGCAGCGAGCAGGGGGTTAACTCTGGAAACACCATATATTTT
clone_size: few
j_call: TRBJ1-3
v_call: TRBV7-9
d_call: TRBD1

cdr3_aa: CASSLGQGNYGYTF
cdr3_nt: TGTGCCAGCAGCTTAGGACAGGGGAACTATGGCTACACCTTC
clone_size: once
j_call: TRBJ1-2
v_call: TRBV5-5
d_call: TRBD1

cdr3_aa: CASSWGQGEGEKLFF
cdr3_nt: TGTGCCAGCAGCTGGGGACAGGGGGAAGGTGAAAAACTGTTTTTT
clone_size: .
j_call: TRBJ1-4
v_call: TRBV5-4
d_call: TRBD1

cdr3_aa: CASSYSSISTNEKLFF
cdr3_nt: TGTGCCAGTAGTTACAGTTCCATTTCAACTAATGAAAAACTGTTTTTT
clone_size: .
j_call: TRBJ1-4
v_call: TRBV19
d_call: .

cdr3_aa: CASSQVFGGGTGLFYEQYF
cdr3_nt: TGCGCCAGCAGCCAAGTTTTTGGTGGCGGGACAGGGTTGTTCTACGAGCAGTACTTC
clone_size: .
j_call: TRBJ2-7
v_call: TRBV4-1
d_call: TRBD1

cdr3_aa: CASSQVHRMNTEAFF
cdr3_nt: TGCGCCAGCAGCCAAGTACACAGGATGAACACTGAAGCTTTCTTT
clone_size: once
j_call: TRBJ1-1
v_call: TRBV4-1
d_call: .

cdr3_aa: CASSLAQQGGPYEQYF
cdr3_nt: TGTGCCAGCAGCTTAGCGCAGCAGGGGGGTCCCTACGAGCAGTACTTC
clone_size: .
j_call: TRBJ2-7
v_call: TRBV7-9
d_call: .

cdr3_aa: CSVVLGPREQYF
cdr3_nt: TGCAGCGTTGTACTGGGGCCTCGGGAGCAGTACTTC
clone_size: .
j_call: TRBJ2-7
v_call: TRBV29-1
d_call: .

cdr3_aa: CASRSGVEGYTF
cdr3_nt: TGTGCCAGTAGGTCAGGGGTGGAGGGCTACACCTTC
clone_size: .
j_call: TRBJ1-2
v_call: TRBV19
d_call: .

cdr3_aa: CASSLSGLGGDTQYF
cdr3_nt: TGTGCCAGCAGTTTATCGGGTCTGGGGGGAGATACGCAGTATTTT
clone_size: .
j_call: TRBJ2-3
v_call: TRBV27
d_call: .

cdr3_aa: CASSLAASNEKLFF
cdr3_nt: TGTGCCAGCAGCTTAGCGGCCTCTAATGAAAAACTGTTTTTT
clone_size: .
j_call: TRBJ1-4
v_call: TRBV7-8
d_call: .

cdr3_aa: CASSEQAGNGYTF
cdr3_nt: TGTGCCAGCAGTGAACAGGCAGGCAATGGCTACACCTTC
clone_size: .
j_call: TRBJ1-2
v_call: TRBV6-1
d_call: .

cdr3_aa: CASSQASRDYEQYF
cdr3_nt: TGCGCCAGCAGCCAAGCTTCCAGGGACTACGAGCAGTACTTC
clone_size: .
j_call: TRBJ2-7
v_call: TRBV4-3
d_call: .

cdr3_aa: CASSLRQGSTDTQYF
cdr3_nt: TGCGCCAGCAGCTTAAGACAGGGTAGCACAGATACGCAGTATTTT
clone_size: once
j_call: TRBJ2-3
v_call: TRBV5-1
d_call: TRBD1

cdr3_aa: CASTQGLADPHF
cdr3_nt: TGTGCCAGCACCCAGGGACTAGCGGACCCACACTTC
clone_size: .
j_call: TRBJ2-7
v_call: TRBV7-9
d_call: TRBD2

cdr3_aa: CAWTGTNTSTAAWGKLFF
cdr3_nt: TGTGCCTGGACGGGAACAAATACTAGCACAGCCGCGTGGGGAAAACTGTTTTTT
clone_size: .
j_call: TRBJ1-4
v_call: TRBV30
d_call: .

cdr3_aa: CASSVDRSGQPQHF
cdr3_nt: TGTGCCAGCAGCGTAGACCGGTCAGGTCAGCCCCAGCATTTT
clone_size: .
j_call: TRBJ1-5
v_call: TRBV9
d_call: .

cdr3_aa: CASSESGGYGGYTF
cdr3_nt: TGTGCCAGCAGTGAGTCCGGCGGCTACGGAGGCTACACCTTC
clone_size: .
j_call: TRBJ1-2
v_call: TRBV2
d_call: .

cdr3_aa: CASSLIAGGRTGELFF
cdr3_nt: TGTGCCAGCAGCTTAATAGCGGGGGGGCGCACCGGGGAGCTGTTTTTT
clone_size: .
j_call: TRBJ2-2
v_call: TRBV5-4
d_call: TRBD2

cdr3_aa: CASSPPSRDGYTF
cdr3_nt: TGTGCCAGCTCACCACCATCCAGGGATGGCTACACCTTC
clone_size: .
j_call: TRBJ1-2
v_call: TRBV18
d_call: .

cdr3_aa: CASSNSGQGTGSNQPQHF
cdr3_nt: TGTGCCAGCAGCAATTCGGGACAGGGAACTGGCAGCAATCAGCCCCAGCATTTT
clone_size: .
j_call: TRBJ1-5
v_call: TRBV21-1
d_call: .

cdr3_aa: CASSTGTGSEKLFF
cdr3_nt: TGTGCCAGTAGTACCGGGACAGGGAGTGAAAAACTGTTTTTT
clone_size: .
j_call: TRBJ1-4
v_call: TRBV19
d_call: TRBD1

cdr3_aa: CASSDARGNGYTF
cdr3_nt: TGTGCCAGCAGCGACGCCCGGGGAAATGGCTACACCTTC
clone_size: .
j_call: TRBJ1-2
v_call: TRBV9
d_call: .

cdr3_aa: CASRPRGDQETQYF
cdr3_nt: TGTGCCAGCCGGCCCCGGGGTGATCAAGAGACCCAGTACTTC
clone_size: .
j_call: TRBJ2-5
v_call: TRBV11-1
d_call: .

cdr3_aa: CASSLEQGGYGYTF
cdr3_nt: TGTGCCAGCAGCTTAGAACAGGGGGGCTATGGCTACACCTTC
clone_size: once
j_call: TRBJ1-2
v_call: TRBV7-2
d_call: TRBD1

cdr3_aa: CASSLGGDGYTF
cdr3_nt: TGTGCCAGCAGCTTAGGGGGGGATGGCTACACCTTC
clone_size: .
j_call: TRBJ1-2
v_call: TRBV11-3
d_call: .

cdr3_aa: CASRPGQAKDYGYTF
cdr3_nt: TGTGCCAGTAGACCTGGACAGGCAAAGGACTATGGCTACACCTTC
clone_size: .
j_call: TRBJ1-2
v_call: TRBV19
d_call: TRBD1

cdr3_aa: CASSYSRGGRGEAFF
cdr3_nt: TGTGCCAGCAGTTACTCGAGAGGAGGGAGGGGTGAAGCTTTCTTT
clone_size: .
j_call: TRBJ1-1
v_call: TRBV6-7
d_call: .

cdr3_aa: CASSQLGQAINEKLFF
cdr3_nt: TGCGCCAGCAGCCAATTAGGACAGGCGATTAATGAAAAACTGTTTTTT
clone_size: .
j_call: TRBJ1-4
v_call: TRBV4-1
d_call: TRBD1

cdr3_aa: CASSQDLRQGTNEKLFF
cdr3_nt: TGCGCCAGCAGCCAAGATCTTAGGCAGGGAACTAATGAAAAACTGTTTTTT
clone_size: .
j_call: TRBJ1-4
v_call: TRBV4-3
d_call: .

cdr3_aa: CASSRGNRETDGYTF
cdr3_nt: TGTGCCAGCAGCCGAGGTAACAGGGAGACAGATGGCTACACCTTC
clone_size: .
j_call: TRBJ1-2
v_call: TRBV13
d_call: .

cdr3_aa: CASSGRNTEAFF
cdr3_nt: TGTGCCAGCAGTGGGAGGAACACTGAAGCTTTCTTT
clone_size: once
j_call: TRBJ1-1
v_call: TRBV25-1
d_call: .

cdr3_aa: CASSLVFGTPNTGELFF
cdr3_nt: TGTGCCAGCAGCTTAGTGTTTGGGACTCCCAACACCGGGGAGCTGTTTTTT
clone_size: .
j_call: TRBJ2-2
v_call: TRBV7-8
d_call: .

cdr3_aa: CASSQTGFGQPQHF
cdr3_nt: TGTGCCAGCAGCCAGACAGGGTTCGGTCAGCCCCAGCATTTT
clone_size: .
j_call: TRBJ1-5
v_call: TRBV7-3
d_call: TRBD1

cdr3_aa: CASSLDRSEAFF
cdr3_nt: TGTGCCAGCAGTCTCGACAGATCTGAAGCTTTCTTT
clone_size: .
j_call: TRBJ1-1
v_call: TRBV6-6
d_call: .

cdr3_aa: CASSWSVLNTEAFF
cdr3_nt: TGTGCCAGCAGCTGGTCAGTGTTGAACACTGAAGCTTTCTTT
clone_size: .
j_call: TRBJ1-1
v_call: TRBV5-8
d_call: .

cdr3_aa: CAITRGNTDTQYF
cdr3_nt: TGTGCCATCACGCGGGGGAACACAGATACGCAGTATTTT
clone_size: .
j_call: TRBJ2-3
v_call: TRBV10-3
d_call: TRBD2

cdr3_aa: CASRRNPTGANEKLFF
cdr3_nt: TGTGCCAGCAGGCGAAATCCGACAGGGGCGAATGAAAAACTGTTTTTT
clone_size: once
j_call: TRBJ1-4
v_call: TRBV11-2
d_call: TRBD1

cdr3_aa: CASSAVGVTNTEAFF
cdr3_nt: TGTGCCAGCTCAGCCGTAGGGGTAACGAACACTGAAGCTTTCTTT
clone_size: .
j_call: TRBJ1-1
v_call: TRBV18
d_call: .

cdr3_aa: CASSQAGGPYEQYF
cdr3_nt: TGCGCCAGCAGCCAAGCGGGGGGGCCCTACGAGCAGTACTTC
clone_size: .
j_call: TRBJ2-7
v_call: TRBV4-1
d_call: TRBD2